This T cell receptor beta chain was obtained from a study of blood T cell repertoires in COVID-19 (dated by TCRdb to 2018 to 2020). Study-wide context: Collaborator samples came from the United States, Italy and Spain and covered acute and convalescent phases of COVID-19. The repertoires were made available in a free public database intended to serve as a resource for research on the immune response to SARS-CoV-2. Deeply sampled blood TCRbeta repertoires from subjects exposed to, actively infected with, or recovered from COVID-19 were included in the dataset. Where available, HLA class I and class II types were taken from metadata supplied by the sample provider and were not determined by assay-based typing. The prospective study material was composed of cDNA or gDNA derived from T cells, B-cell-depleted T cells, or PBMCs. The samples were drawn from two sources: the first 160 participants of the ongoing ImmuneRACE study, and 950 to 1,500 subjects contributed by 6 global collaborators. A de-identified subject ID, COVID-19 status, age in years and sex were almost always included in the sample metadata.

Overall study results and their limits: Clinical and demographic metadata were provided uncurated, with the amount varying by source and participant.

For this clone: What antigen it recognizes has not been identified. Nothing much larger sits one base from this clone, and base qualities are not available.

Enrolling through a virtual design, the prospective study's participants ranged in age from roughly 18 to 95 years and lived across roughly 23 United States geographic areas. Cohort assignment in the prospective study relied on participant-reported clinical history from a screening survey and a study questionnaire. Each participant in the prospective study had whole blood, serum and a nasopharyngeal or oropharyngeal swab collected by mobile phlebotomists. Over a roughly 2-month period, participants in the prospective study had the option of providing additional blood draws and questionnaires. Before DNA extraction, prospective study blood samples were shipped either frozen or at room temperature. The germline V gene sets CDR1 to MGHDK and CDR2 to SYGVNS. V loses 5 bases, J loses 3 bases, and the germline ends lie 2 bases apart. From its cysteine to its phenylalanine, the CDR3 spans 12 amino acids. Only CDR3 DNA is held: 36 bases, read in frame from base 1.

TCRbeta CDR3 regions were amplified from genomic DNA by means of the immunoSEQ Assay, a bias-controlled multiplex PCR. The paper's processing steps were these. The number of nucleated cells in each sample was estimated from the amplification of reference gene primers within the assay. To quantify the absolute abundance of each unique TCRbeta CDR3 rearrangement, sequence reads were collapsed and filtered. For each sample, productive Simpson clonality was calculated as the square root of Simpson's diversity index over productive rearrangements. TCRdb took this table from immuneACCESS and kept in-frame rearrangements with V and J called. Such tables lack part of the clones; where checked against another copy, unresolved V genes explain under half of the gap, and the rest is unexplained. V, J and clone size are those of that table, while D and trimming were read from the DNA. The sample records under 200,000 clones, approximately 85% of which are singletons. 5.6% of the sample is taken by the ten largest.

The rearrangement combines TRBV25-1 with TRBJ1-6; too little of a D gene remains to name it. The sequence was collected from a man between 40 and 49 years old with acute COVID-19. Sequencing used PBMCs or T cells enriched from blood (not recorded which). At the DNA level, the sequence is TGTGCCAGCAGTCGCTATAATTCACCCCTCCACTTT. It is translated as CASSRYNSPLHF.